Presented here are 6 T cell receptor beta chains from one specimen sequenced in a study of T cells in Graves' hyperthyroidism and ophthalmopathy. The investigators amplified TCR beta CDR3 regions from RNA transcripts. TCR CDR3 underwent first-round RT-PCR with the HTBI primer set. From the multiplex PCR reads, TCRdb called clonotypes with MiXCR, one entry per CDR3 protein. The table includes a few hundred thousand distinct CDR3 sequences, about 45% detected once. Sequencing was done on a sample of peripheral blood or thyroid tissue (not recorded which). The receptors were gathered from an adult woman with Graves' disease, either hyperthyroidism or ophthalmopathy (not recorded which).

This clonotype was seen many times. V gene TRBV28 combines with J gene TRBJ1-2; the D gene is possibly TRBD1 (5 bases). V shed 6 bases and J shed 8 bases, with 13 bases lying between them. The CDR3 runs to 12 residues. CDR1 MDHEN and CDR2 SYDVKM come from the germline V gene. CDR3 sequence: CASSRDVRGYTF. In nucleotides, the CDR3 is TGTGCCAGCAGCCGGGACGTGAGGGGCTACACCTTC.

J is TRBJ1-1 and V is TRBV10-3, with TRBD1 identical over 7 bases. This CDR3 comprises 15 residues. CDR1 ENHRY and CDR2 SYGVKD come from the germline V gene. V gave up 4 bases and J gave up 6 bases; unmatched junction bases: 11. CDR3 sequence reads: CAISVDRAVFPEAFF. The CDR3 DNA follows: TGTGCCATCAGTGTAGACAGGGCCGTCTTTCCTGAAGCTTTCTTT.

The chain employs TRBV25-1 and TRBJ1-1; D may be TRBD1 (5 bases). Trimming removed 1 base from V and 4 bases from J, with 13 bases in between. Germline V lookup: CDR1 MGHDK, CDR2 SYGVNS. The CDR3 consists of 15 residues. The CDR3 coding sequence is TGTGCCAGCAGTGAATGGGGGGATTTGTCCACTGAAGCTTTCTTT. Protein: CASSEWGDLSTEAFF.

The chain has TRBV10-3 and TRBJ2-7; D possibly uses TRBD1 or TRBD2 (6 bases each). The CDR3 has 15 residues. The V end was cut by 10 bases, the J end by 3 bases, with 22 bases between. Germline V lookup: CDR1 ENHRY, CDR2 SYGVKD. CDR3 in amino acids: CASRSRGERRYEQYF. CDR3 sequence (DNA): TGTGCCAGCAGATCAAGGGGGGAGAGGCGCTACGAGCAGTACTTC.

The chain links TRBV15 to TRBJ2-7; TRBD1 aligns across 8 bases. CDR3 size: 16 residues. Germline CDR1 LNHNV, CDR2 YYDKDF (reference sequence). V gave up 1 base and J gave up 6 bases; unmatched junction bases: 11. Here the CDR3 DNA reads TGTGCCACCAGCAGAGGGGGGACAGGCGCGCAAGCCGAGCAGTACTTC. The encoded protein is CATSRGGTGAQAEQYF.

This clonotype was detected many times. This chain connects TRBV19 to TRBJ2-2; TRBD1 is a possible D gene (5 bases). Per the germline V gene, CDR1 is LNHDA and CDR2 is SQIVND (reference sequence). Between the trimmed V and J ends, which lost 2 bases and 6 bases, there was a span of 13 bases. CDR3 length: 15 residues. CDR3 region: CASSIQGAWAGELFF. For the CDR3, the DNA is TGTGCCAGTAGTATACAAGGGGCTTGGGCCGGGGAGCTGTTTTTT.